A few counts support the clone carrying this TCR beta chain. These data originate in a study of shared clonotypes between healthy human individuals. The method was immunoSEQ multiplex PCR; TCRdb's version includes in-frame clones alone and lacks a portion of them. Among some 680,000 clones listed, around three quarters were seen once. Germline V lookup: CDR1 LNHDA, CDR2 SQIVND (reference sequence). This CDR3 has 14 residues. Trimming removed 5 bases from V and 3 bases from J, with 14 bases in between. This receptor was obtained from a young woman in good health. This sequence joins TRBV19 and TRBJ2-7, with D perhaps matching TRBD1 (6 bases). The source material was memory CD4+ T cells sorted from blood. Documented subset: CD45RA-negative fraction. CDR3 region: CASSPHRESYEQYF. The CDR3 region has the DNA TGTGCCAGTAGTCCTCACAGGGAGAGCTACGAGCAGTACTTC. The variable domain in full, completed from reference TRBV19 and TRBJ2-7, reads DGGITQSPKYLFRKEGQNVTLSCEQNLNHDAMYWYRQDPGQGLRLIYYSQIVNDFQKGDIAEGYSVSREKKESFPLTVTSAQKNPTAFYLCASSPHRESYEQYFGPGTRLTVT.